This T cell receptor beta chain was obtained from a study of T cells expressing NK-cell markers. In the study overall: It was from sorted CD3+CD56+NKG2C+, CD3+CD56+NKG2C- and CD3+CD56-NKG2C+ T cells that TCR beta repertoires came.

TCRdb re-called the 5' RACE reads and shows each CDR3 protein once, DNA omitted. This table lists under 600,000 distinct CDR3 sequences. The length of the CDR3 is 13 residues. Germline V gives CDR1 KGHDR, CDR2 SFDVKD. This chain joins TRBV24-1 and TRBJ2-1; lacking DNA, the TRBD1 call made by TCRdb goes unchecked. This clonotype was sampled from a woman aged 50 to 60 in good health. The sample comprised blood T cells: a sorted CD56 or NKG2C T cell subset, CD4+ or CD8+ T cells, or bulk PBMC T cells (not recorded which). This CDR3 is CATGGYTNNEQFF.